The TCR beta chain under discussion was sequenced for a study of regulatory T cells in long-lasting Graves disease. CDR1 and CDR2 (germline): SGHRS, YFSETQ. The CDR3 is made up of 14 amino acids. V dropped 0 bases and J dropped 5 bases, with 11 bases sitting between them. This clonotype was detected ten times or more. Construction of TCR beta libraries relied on iRepertoire HTBI primers and on Arm-PCR targeting CDR3 regions. TCRdb re-derived calls from the multiplex PCR reads in MiXCR, one entry per CDR3 protein. The data contain around 500,000 distinct CDR3 sequences, approximately 16% of them singletons. The time point: newly diagnosed GD, antithyroid drugs for less than 3 months. Extracted RNA from PBMCs served as the source of the TCR library. These same records also appear under a second study, on T cells in Graves' hyperthyroidism and ophthalmopathy.

The TCR originated in a woman aged 35 to 59 with Graves disease. The V gene is TRBV5-1, the J gene TRBJ1-1; D is perhaps TRBD1 (5 bases). Sample: peripheral blood mononuclear cells (PBMCs), taken at new diagnosis, from a patient treated with antithyroid drugs. CDR3 DNA: TGCGCCAGCAGCTTGGCCCCAGGGAATACTGAAGCTTTCTTT. Its translation: CASSLAPGNTEAFF.